These T cell receptor beta chains were read from a single sample in a study of blood T cell repertoires in COVID-19. Method: immunoSEQ multiplex PCR; TCRdb's copy keeps in-frame clones and lacks some. The table records 130,000 to 150,000 clones, more than 80% of them present only once. The specimen was peripheral blood. The receptors derive from an elderly woman in a cohort sampled during active or convalescent COVID-19. The CDR3 runs from the conserved cysteine through the conserved F or W. Each record gives: clone size, J gene, D gene, V gene, CDR3 DNA, CDR3 protein. D genes are given only for firm matches. The size of a clone is reported for some rows only, either as once, few or many, or as a class for expanded clones.

- TRBJ1-2 TRBD1 TRBV4-1 TGCGCCAGCAGCCTAACAGGGGCCGGTGGCTACACCTTC CASSLTGAGGYTF
few TRBJ1-2 - TRBV7-9 TGTGCCAGCAGCGCGGGAGACTATGGCTACACCTTC CASSAGDYGYTF
- TRBJ1-1 - TRBV13 TGTGCCAGCAGCCGAGAGGCTTCCGAAGCTTTCTTT CASSREASEAFF
- TRBJ1-2 TRBD1 TRBV10-3 TGTGCCATCAGATATGAACAGGGGTATTATGGCTACACCTTC CAIRYEQGYYGYTF
few TRBJ2-2 - TRBV14 TGTGCCAGCAGCCAAAAGGTTGGGGGGGCGAGAACGAACACCGGGGAGCTGTTTTTT CASSQKVGGARTNTGELFF
once TRBJ1-2 - TRBV29-1 TGCAGCGCTGGGGAGGGAACTAACTATGGCTACACCTTC CSAGEGTNYGYTF
few TRBJ1-4 TRBD1 TRBV3-1/TRBV3-2 TGTGCCAGCAGCCCTACAGGGGATAATGAAAAACTGTTTTTT CASSPTGDNEKLFF
- TRBJ2-2 - TRBV7-3 TGTGCCAGCAGCTTAAAGCCAGGGCCCACCGGGGAGCTGTTTTTT CASSLKPGPTGELFF
- TRBJ1-4 TRBD1 TRBV2 TGTGCCAGCAGCTCTCAGGGGGCCCCTAATGAAAAACTGTTTTTT CASSSQGAPNEKLFF
- TRBJ1-3 TRBD1 TRBV9 TGTGCCAGCAGCGTAGCGGGACAGGGAATAAGCGGAAACACCATATATTTT CASSVAGQGISGNTIYF
- TRBJ1-6 - TRBV6-4 TGTGCCAGCAGTGAGGTAGCTGGGTCACCCCTCCACTTT CASSEVAGSPLHF
- TRBJ1-4 TRBD1 TRBV10-2 TGCGCCAGCAGTTCCGGGACAGGGGGTGAAAAACTGTTTTTT CASSSGTGGEKLFF
- TRBJ2-1 - TRBV12-5 TGTGCTAGTGGCCCCGGCGGGTCCTACAATGAGCAGTTCTTC CASGPGGSYNEQFF
- TRBJ1-2 - TRBV7-8 TGTGCCAGCAGCTTAGACCAGTCAACTGGCTACACCTTC CASSLDQSTGYTF
- TRBJ1-2 TRBD1 TRBV18 TGTGCCAGCTCACCGCAACGGGACAGGGGCTATGGCTACACCTTC CASSPQRDRGYGYTF
- TRBJ2-5 TRBD2 TRBV2 TGTGCCAGCAGTGCCCCAATCGGGGGGGCGGGGGAGACCCAGTACTTC CASSAPIGGAGETQYF
once TRBJ2-1 - TRBV18 TGTGCCAGCTCACAGGAACAGGGTTGGGGTGAGCAGTTCTTC CASSQEQGWGEQFF
- TRBJ1-1 - TRBV28 TGTGCCAGCAGGAGTATGAACACTGAAGCTTTCTTT CASRSMNTEAFF
- TRBJ2-3 - TRBV11-2 TGTGCCAGCAGCCCTACTCTTGCTTTAAGTGGTACGCAGTATTTT CASSPTLALSGTQYF
- TRBJ2-5 - TRBV5-5 TGTGCCAGCAGCTTGGTCGGGGGAAGAAGACAAGAGACCCAGTACTTC CASSLVGGRRQETQYF
- TRBJ1-1 - TRBV7-9 TGTGCCAGCAGCTTAGATCTACAGTCGAATGAAGCTTTCTTT CASSLDLQSNEAFF
- TRBJ1-5 TRBD1 TRBV9 TGTGCCAGCAGCGTCGGACAGGGGAGTCAGCCCCAGCATTTT CASSVGQGSQPQHF
- TRBJ2-1 TRBD2 TRBV6-1 TGTGCCAGCAGTGAAGAACGGGGGGGACTCTACAATGAGCAGTTCTTC CASSEERGGLYNEQFF
- TRBJ2-3 TRBD1 TRBV4-1 TGCGCCAGCAGCCAGACGGGACAGGGAATAGATACGCAGTATTTT CASSQTGQGIDTQYF